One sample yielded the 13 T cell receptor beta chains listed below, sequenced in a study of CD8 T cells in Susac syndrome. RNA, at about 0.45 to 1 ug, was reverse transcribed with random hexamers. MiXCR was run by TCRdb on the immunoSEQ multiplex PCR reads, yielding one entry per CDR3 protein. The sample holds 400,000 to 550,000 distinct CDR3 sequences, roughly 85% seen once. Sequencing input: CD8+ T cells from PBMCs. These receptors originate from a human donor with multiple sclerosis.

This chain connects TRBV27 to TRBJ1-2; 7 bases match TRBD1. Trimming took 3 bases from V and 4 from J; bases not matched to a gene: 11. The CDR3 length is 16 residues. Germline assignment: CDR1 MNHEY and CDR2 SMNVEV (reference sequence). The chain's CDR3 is CASSLIPFTGVYGYTF. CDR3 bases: TGTGCCAGCAGTTTGATACCCTTTACAGGGGTCTATGGCTACACCTTC.

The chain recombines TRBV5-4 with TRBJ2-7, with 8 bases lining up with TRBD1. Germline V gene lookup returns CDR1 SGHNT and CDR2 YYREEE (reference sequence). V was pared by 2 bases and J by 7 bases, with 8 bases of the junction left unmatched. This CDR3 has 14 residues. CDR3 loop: CASSFEQGDLEQYF. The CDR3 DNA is TGTGCCAGCAGCTTCGAACAGGGGGATCTGGAGCAGTACTTC.

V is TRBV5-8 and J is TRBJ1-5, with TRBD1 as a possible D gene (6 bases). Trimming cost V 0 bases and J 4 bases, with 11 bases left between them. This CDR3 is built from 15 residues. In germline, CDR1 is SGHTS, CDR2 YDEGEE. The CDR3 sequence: CASSLGRGYNQPQHF. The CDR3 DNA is TGTGCCAGCAGCTTGGGCAGGGGCTATAATCAGCCCCAGCATTTT.

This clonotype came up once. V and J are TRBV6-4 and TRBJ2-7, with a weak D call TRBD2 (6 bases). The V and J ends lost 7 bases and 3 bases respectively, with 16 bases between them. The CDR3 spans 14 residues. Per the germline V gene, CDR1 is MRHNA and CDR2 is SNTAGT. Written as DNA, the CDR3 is TGTGCCAGCATCACTACCGGGACTCACTACGAGCAGTACTTC. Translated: CASITTGTHYEQYF.

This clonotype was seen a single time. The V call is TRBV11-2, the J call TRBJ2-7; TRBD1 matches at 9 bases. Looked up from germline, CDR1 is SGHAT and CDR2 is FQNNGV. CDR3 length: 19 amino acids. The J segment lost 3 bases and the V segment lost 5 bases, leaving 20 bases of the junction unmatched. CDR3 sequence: CASSPAAVQGASLIYEQYF. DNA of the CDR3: TGTGCCAGCAGCCCGGCTGCGGTACAGGGGGCCTCACTTATCTACGAGCAGTACTTC.

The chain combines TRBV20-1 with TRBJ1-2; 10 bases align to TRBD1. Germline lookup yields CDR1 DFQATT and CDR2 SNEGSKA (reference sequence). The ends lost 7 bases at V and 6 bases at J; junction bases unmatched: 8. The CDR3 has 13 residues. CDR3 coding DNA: TGCAGTGGGATGGGACAGGGGTTCCATGGCTACACCTTC. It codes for CSGMGQGFHGYTF.

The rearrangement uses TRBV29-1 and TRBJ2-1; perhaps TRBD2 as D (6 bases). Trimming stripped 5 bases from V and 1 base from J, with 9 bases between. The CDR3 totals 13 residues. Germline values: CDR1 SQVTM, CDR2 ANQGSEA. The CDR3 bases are TGCAGCGTTAGGGCGGGATCCTACAATGAGCAGTTCTTC. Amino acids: CSVRAGSYNEQFF.

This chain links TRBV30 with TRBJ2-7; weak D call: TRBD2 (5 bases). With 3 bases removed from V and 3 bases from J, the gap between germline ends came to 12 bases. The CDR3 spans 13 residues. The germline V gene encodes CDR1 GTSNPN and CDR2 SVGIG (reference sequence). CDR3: CAWSGADSYEQYF. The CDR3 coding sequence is TGTGCCTGGAGCGGAGCGGATAGCTACGAGCAGTACTTC. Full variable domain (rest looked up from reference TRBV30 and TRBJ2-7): SQTIHQWPATLVQPVGSPLSLECTVEGTSNPNLYWYRQAAGRGLQLLFYSVGIGQISSEVPQNLSASRPQDRQFILSSKKLLLSDSGFYLCAWSGADSYEQYFGPGTRLTVT.

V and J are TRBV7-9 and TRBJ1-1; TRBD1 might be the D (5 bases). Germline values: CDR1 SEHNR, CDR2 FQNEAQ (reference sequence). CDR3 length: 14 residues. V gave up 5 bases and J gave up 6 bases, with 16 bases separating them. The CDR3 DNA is TGTGCCAGCAGCAGGAATGGGGGGGAGGCTGAAGCTTTCTTT. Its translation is CASSRNGGEAEAFF. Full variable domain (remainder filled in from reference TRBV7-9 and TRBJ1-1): DTGVSQNPRHKITKRGQNVTFRCDPISEHNRLYWYRQTLGQGPEFLTYFQNEAQLEKSRLLSDRFSAERPKGSFSTLEIQRTEQGDSAMYLCASSRNGGEAEAFFGQGTRLTVV.

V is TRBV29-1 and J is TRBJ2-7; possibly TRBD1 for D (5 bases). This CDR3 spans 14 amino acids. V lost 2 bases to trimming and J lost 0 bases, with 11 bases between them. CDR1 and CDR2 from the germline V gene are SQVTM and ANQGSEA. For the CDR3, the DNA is TGCAGCGTTGAAATACCAGGGTCCTCCTACGAGCAGTACTTC. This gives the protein CSVEIPGSSYEQYF.

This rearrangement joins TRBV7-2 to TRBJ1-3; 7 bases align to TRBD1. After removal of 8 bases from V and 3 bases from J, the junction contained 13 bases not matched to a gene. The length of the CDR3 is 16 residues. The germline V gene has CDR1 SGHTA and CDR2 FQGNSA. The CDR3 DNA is TGTGCCAGCCAGAGAGGAGGGGGCTTAGATGGAAACACCATATATTTT. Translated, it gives CASQRGGGLDGNTIYF.

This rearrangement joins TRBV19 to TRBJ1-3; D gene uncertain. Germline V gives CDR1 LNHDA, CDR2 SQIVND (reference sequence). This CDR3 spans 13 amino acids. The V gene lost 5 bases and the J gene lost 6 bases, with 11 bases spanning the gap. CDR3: CASSPTNTNTIYF. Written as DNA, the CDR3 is TGTGCCAGTAGTCCGACAAACACAAACACCATATATTTT.

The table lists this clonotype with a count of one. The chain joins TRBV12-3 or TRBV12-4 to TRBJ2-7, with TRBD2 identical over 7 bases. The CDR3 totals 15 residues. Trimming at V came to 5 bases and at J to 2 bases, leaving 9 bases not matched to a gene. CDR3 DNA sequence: TGTGCCAGCAGTCGACCGGGAGGCGGACCCTACGAGCAGTACTTC. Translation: CASSRPGGGPYEQYF.